What follows describes a single T cell receptor beta chain. A second roughly 7 to 12 cycle PCR used barcoded and J-beta primers. TCRdb processed the 5' RACE reads anew with MiXCR; each CDR3 protein has one entry. The sample gives around 500,000 distinct CDR3 sequences, around 50% of which show up once; around 24% is in the top ten. This sample was included in a study of blood T cells in healthy people across ages. The CDR3 covers 13 residues. The V end was cut by 2 bases, the J end by 6 bases, with 7 bases between. Germline CDR1 reads SGHVS; CDR2 reads FQNEAQ. Input material: blood. This sequence joins TRBV7-8 and TRBJ1-4; D not certain. This receptor was identified in an elderly man in good health. The DNA of the CDR3 is TGTGCCAGCAGCTTAATCCAGGATGAAAAACTGTTTTTT. Translation: CASSLIQDEKLFF. The variable domain in full, with the rest retrieved from reference TRBV7-8 and TRBJ1-4, is GAGVSQSPRYKVAKRGQDVALRCDPISGHVSLFWYQQALGQGPEFLTYFQNEAQLDKSGLPSDRFFAERPEGSVSTLKIQRTQQEDSAVYLCASSLIQDEKLFFGSGTQLSVL.